The 16 T cell receptor beta chains given below trace back to one sample, sequenced in a study of technical replicates of blood from a few donors. Generated by immunoSEQ multiplex PCR, the TCRdb table keeps only in-frame clones and is missing some. Among tens of thousands of clones listed, around 96% were seen once. Sequences were obtained from T cells isolated from PBMCs. Source of these receptors: a human donor in good health.

The J gene is TRBJ2-5, the V gene TRBV28, with TRBD1 matching 9 bases. The CDR3 runs 16 residues. Germline values: CDR1 MDHEN, CDR2 SYDVKM. V gave up 5 bases and J gave up 6 bases; unmatched junction bases: 13. CDR3 DNA sequence: TGTGCCAGCAGTCGCACCGGGACAGGGAAGGGGAAGACCCAGTACTTC. This translates into CASSRTGTGKGKTQYF.

CDR3 region: CAPQREETQYF. DNA of the CDR3: TGTGCGCCACAGCGGGAAGAGACCCAGTACTTC. The rearrangement uses TRBV6-5 and TRBJ2-5; TRBD2 might be the D (6 bases). This CDR3 is 11 amino acids long. CDR1 and CDR2 from the germline V gene are MNHEY and SVGAGI.

The rearrangement joins TRBV19 to TRBJ2-7, with a possible D match to TRBD1 (7 bases). This CDR3 contains 14 residues. Per the germline V gene, CDR1 is LNHDA and CDR2 is SQIVND (reference sequence). The V end was cut by 5 bases, the J end by 4 bases, with 15 bases between. The CDR3 loop is CASSPRGTEYEQYF. CDR3 DNA: TGTGCCAGTAGTCCCCGGGGGACAGAATACGAGCAGTACTTC.

This rearrangement joins TRBV12-1 to TRBJ2-5; TRBD2 is taken as the D call from the table, unchecked against the DNA. TRBV12-1 is deemed a pseudogene. The CDR3 totals 15 residues. This CDR3 is CASSKTSGREETQYF. The DNA for the CDR3 is TGTGCCAGCAGCAAGACTAGCGGGAGGGAAGAGACCCAGTACTTC.

The rearrangement uses TRBV28 and TRBJ2-7; TRBD2 aligns across 13 bases. J lost 7 bases, V lost 3 bases, and 3 bases had no gene match. The CDR3 has 14 residues. The V gene's germline CDR1 is MDHEN and CDR2 SYDVKM. Written as DNA, the CDR3 is TGTGCCAGCAGTTTCGGACTAGCGGGAGCTGAGCAGTACTTC. Its protein is CASSFGLAGAEQYF. Based on the CDR3 plus reference TRBV28 and TRBJ2-7, the full variable domain is DVKVTQSSRYLVKRTGEKVFLECVQDMDHENMFWYRQDPGLGLRLIYFSYDVKMKEKGDIPEGYSVSREKKERFSLILESASTNQTSMYLCASSFGLAGAEQYFGPGTRLTVT.

The table lists this clone with a count of one. The chain joins TRBV13 to TRBJ2-1; no clear D gene. The germline V gene has CDR1 PRHDT and CDR2 FYEKMQ (reference sequence). The CDR3 loop spans 14 amino acids. The V end was cut by 0 bases, the J end by 3 bases, with 6 bases between. The CDR3, as DNA: TGTGCCAGCAGCTTAGGGTCCATCTACAATGAGCAGTTCTTC. Its protein product is CASSLGSIYNEQFF. The whole variable domain, remainder taken from reference TRBV13 and TRBJ2-1, is AAGVIQSPRHLIKEKRETATLKCYPIPRHDTVYWYQQGPGQDPQFLISFYEKMQSDKGSIPDRFSAQQFSDYHSELNMSSLELGDSALYFCASSLGSIYNEQFFGPGTRLTVL.

The chain is built from TRBV9 and TRBJ1-1; 9 nucleotides line up with TRBD1. With 2 bases clipped from V and 2 bases from J, the junction kept 4 bases outside the gene matches. In germline, CDR1 is SGDLS, CDR2 YYNGEE. The CDR3 spans 15 residues. CDR3 DNA sequence: TGTGCCAGCAGCGTTTGGACAGGGGACAACACTGAAGCTTTCTTT. Its translation: CASSVWTGDNTEAFF.

The chain has TRBV19 and TRBJ1-5; a weak D match, TRBD1 (6 bases). The CDR3 sequence is 15 residues long. The V gene lost 4 bases and the J gene lost 0 bases, with 10 bases spanning the gap. CDR1 LNHDA and CDR2 SQIVND come from the germline V gene (reference sequence). The chain's CDR3 is CASSTGVFSNQPQHF. The DNA of the CDR3 is TGTGCCAGTAGTACAGGGGTCTTTAGCAATCAGCCCCAGCATTTT.

This rearrangement joins TRBV11-3 to TRBJ2-3, with D perhaps matching TRBD2 (5 bases). The germline V and J ends were trimmed by 5 bases and 0 bases, with 12 bases remaining between them. The CDR3 consists of 15 residues. Germline CDR1 SGHNT, CDR2 YENEEA. This chain's CDR3 is CASSTRTDSTDTQYF. For the CDR3, the DNA is TGTGCCAGCAGCACCCGGACTGACAGCACAGATACGCAGTATTTT. Filled out from reference TRBV11-3 and TRBJ2-3, the complete variable domain reads EAGVVQSPRYKIIEKKQPVAFWCNPISGHNTLYWYLQNLGQGPELLIRYENEEAVDDSQLPKDRFSAERLKGVDSTLKIQPAELGDSAVYLCASSTRTDSTDTQYFGPGTRLTVL.

The chain carries TRBV5-4 and TRBJ1-2, with no clear D. V was trimmed by 2 bases and J by 10 bases, leaving 12 bases between them. CDR1 is SGHNT, CDR2 YYREEE, per germline (reference sequence). This CDR3 is built from 12 residues. The CDR3 nucleotides read TGTGCCAGCAGCTTCATCTTGAGTCACTACACCTTC. This gives the protein CASSFILSHYTF.

This clone was counted once. The rearrangement links TRBV30 to TRBJ2-7; the match to TRBD2 covers 9 bases. This CDR3 comprises 13 residues. Looked up from germline, CDR1 is GTSNPN and CDR2 is SVGIG (reference sequence). V lost 4 bases, J lost 2 bases, and 3 bases stayed unmatched. For the CDR3, the DNA is TGTGCCTGGAATAGCGGGAGACCCTACGAGCAGTACTTC. Translating it yields CAWNSGRPYEQYF.

The CDR3 region is CSVATGGENIQYF. The CDR3 coding sequence is TGCAGCGTTGCGACAGGGGGCGAAAACATTCAGTACTTC. The chain is built from TRBV29-1 and TRBJ2-4; TRBD1 matches 10 bases. The germline V gene has CDR1 SQVTM and CDR2 ANQGSEA. The V and J ends lost 4 bases and 5 bases, in that order; junction bases with no gene match: 2. The CDR3 covers 13 residues.

CDR3 DNA: TGCGCCAGCAGCCAAGAAACGAGTTACACAGATACGCAGTATTTT. Translated: CASSQETSYTDTQYF. The chain recombines TRBV4-3 with TRBJ2-3; D remains unclear. Trimming took off 0 bases at V and 2 bases at J, with 9 bases between the two ends. CDR1 and CDR2 (germline): LGHNA, YSLEER. The CDR3 totals 15 residues.

V is TRBV5-6 and J is TRBJ2-6; 8 positions agree with TRBD1. Germline lookup yields CDR1 SGHDT and CDR2 YYEEEE. The CDR3 runs to 17 residues. V was clipped by 4 bases and J by 1 base; unmatched bases: 7. CDR3 sequence (DNA): TGTGCCAGCAGCCCCGGGACAGGAGGATCTGGGGCCAACGTCCTGACTTTC. This translates into CASSPGTGGSGANVLTF. Variable domain in full (rest from reference TRBV5-6 and TRBJ2-6): DAGVTQSPTHLIKTRGQQVTLRCSPKSGHDTVSWYQQALGQGPQFIFQYYEEEERQRGNFPDRFSGHQFPNYSSELNVNALLLGDSALYLCASSPGTGGSGANVLTFGAGSRLTVL.

This clone was detected only once. The J gene is TRBJ1-4, the V gene TRBV4-2; D is uncertain. The CDR3 extends over 14 amino acids. The germline V gene encodes CDR1 LGHNA and CDR2 YNFKEQ. Trimming removed 0 bases from V and 10 bases from J, with 12 bases in between. CDR3 in DNA: TGTGCCAGCAGCCAAGAGGATCAGGTGGCAAAACTGTTTTTT. It yields the protein CASSQEDQVAKLFF.

This chain links TRBV10-3 with TRBJ2-1; 7 nucleotides align to TRBD2. Germline lookup yields CDR1 ENHRY and CDR2 SYGVKD. Losses at the gene ends were 0 bases for V and 2 bases for J; bases not matched to a gene: 4. This CDR3 has 16 amino acids. For the CDR3, the DNA is TGTGCCATCAGTGAGTCTGGCGGGAGCACCTACAATGAGCAGTTCTTC. Translated, it gives CAISESGGSTYNEQFF.